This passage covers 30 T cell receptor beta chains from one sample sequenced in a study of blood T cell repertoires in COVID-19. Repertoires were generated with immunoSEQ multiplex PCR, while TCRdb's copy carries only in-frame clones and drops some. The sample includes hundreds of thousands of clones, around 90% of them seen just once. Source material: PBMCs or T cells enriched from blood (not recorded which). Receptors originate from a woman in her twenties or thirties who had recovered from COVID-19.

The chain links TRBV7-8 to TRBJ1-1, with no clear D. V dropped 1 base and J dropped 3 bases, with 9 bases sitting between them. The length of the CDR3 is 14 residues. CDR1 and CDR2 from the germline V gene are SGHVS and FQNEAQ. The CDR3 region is CASSLEGDYTEAFF. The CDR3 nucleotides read TGTGCCAGCAGCTTAGAAGGAGATTACACTGAAGCTTTCTTT.

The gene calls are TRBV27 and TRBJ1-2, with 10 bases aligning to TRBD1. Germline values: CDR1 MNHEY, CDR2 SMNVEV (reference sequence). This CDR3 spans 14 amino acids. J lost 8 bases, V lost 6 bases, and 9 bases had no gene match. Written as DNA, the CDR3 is TGTGCCAGCAGCAGCGGACAGGGGGTTGGGGGCTACACCTTC. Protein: CASSSGQGVGGYTF.

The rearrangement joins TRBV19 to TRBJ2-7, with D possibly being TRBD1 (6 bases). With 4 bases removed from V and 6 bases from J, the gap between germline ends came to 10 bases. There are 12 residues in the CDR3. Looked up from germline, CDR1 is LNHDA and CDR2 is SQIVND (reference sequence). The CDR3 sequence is CASSKQGGEQYF. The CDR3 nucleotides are TGTGCCAGTAGTAAACAGGGCGGCGAGCAGTACTTC.

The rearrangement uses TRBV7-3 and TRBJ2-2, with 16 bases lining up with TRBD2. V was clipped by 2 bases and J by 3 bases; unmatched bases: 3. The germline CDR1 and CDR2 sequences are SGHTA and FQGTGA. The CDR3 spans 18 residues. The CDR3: CASSLRGLAGGDTGELFF. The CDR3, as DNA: TGTGCCAGCAGCTTACGGGGACTAGCGGGAGGGGACACCGGGGAGCTGTTTTTT.

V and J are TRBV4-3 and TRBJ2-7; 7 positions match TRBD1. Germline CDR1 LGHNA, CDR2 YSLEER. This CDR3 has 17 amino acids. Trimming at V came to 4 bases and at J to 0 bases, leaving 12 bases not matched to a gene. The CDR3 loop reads CASSLLLGTASSYEQYF. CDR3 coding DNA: TGCGCCAGCAGCCTTTTGCTCGGGACAGCGAGCTCCTACGAGCAGTACTTC.

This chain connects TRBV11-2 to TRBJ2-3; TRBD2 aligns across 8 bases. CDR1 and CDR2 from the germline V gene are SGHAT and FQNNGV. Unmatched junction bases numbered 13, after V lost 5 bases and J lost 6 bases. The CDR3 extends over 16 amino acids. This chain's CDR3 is CASSMRTSYLGDTQYF. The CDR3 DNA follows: TGTGCCAGCAGCATGAGGACTAGCTATTTAGGGGATACGCAGTATTTT.

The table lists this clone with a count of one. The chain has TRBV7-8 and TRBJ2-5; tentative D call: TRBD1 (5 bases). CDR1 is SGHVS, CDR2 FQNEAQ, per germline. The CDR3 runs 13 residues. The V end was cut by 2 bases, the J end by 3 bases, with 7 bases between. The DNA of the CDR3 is TGTGCCAGCAGCTTATACAGGAAAGAGACCCAGTACTTC. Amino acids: CASSLYRKETQYF. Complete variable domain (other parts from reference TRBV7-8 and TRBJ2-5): GAGVSQSPRYKVAKRGQDVALRCDPISGHVSLFWYQQALGQGPEFLTYFQNEAQLDKSGLPSDRFFAERPEGSVSTLKIQRTQQEDSAVYLCASSLYRKETQYFGPGTRLLVL.

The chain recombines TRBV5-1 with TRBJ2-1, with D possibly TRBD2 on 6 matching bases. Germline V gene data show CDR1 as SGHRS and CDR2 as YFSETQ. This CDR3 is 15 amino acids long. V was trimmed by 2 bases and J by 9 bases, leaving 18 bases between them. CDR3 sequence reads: CASSLTGTQGIEQFF. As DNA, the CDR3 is TGCGCCAGCAGCTTAACCGGGACTCAAGGTATTGAGCAGTTCTTC.

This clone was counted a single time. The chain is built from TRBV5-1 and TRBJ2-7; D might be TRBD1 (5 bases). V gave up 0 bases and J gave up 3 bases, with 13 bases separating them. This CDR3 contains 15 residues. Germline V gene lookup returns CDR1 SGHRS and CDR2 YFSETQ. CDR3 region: CASSLDSFDSYEQYF. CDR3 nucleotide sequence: TGCGCCAGCAGCTTGGACTCTTTTGACAGCTACGAGCAGTACTTC.

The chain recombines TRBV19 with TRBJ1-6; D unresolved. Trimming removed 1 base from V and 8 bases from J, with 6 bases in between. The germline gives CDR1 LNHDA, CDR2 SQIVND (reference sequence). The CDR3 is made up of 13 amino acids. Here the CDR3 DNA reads TGTGCCAGTAGTATAGTCGGAGATTCACCCCTCCACTTT. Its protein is CASSIVGDSPLHF.

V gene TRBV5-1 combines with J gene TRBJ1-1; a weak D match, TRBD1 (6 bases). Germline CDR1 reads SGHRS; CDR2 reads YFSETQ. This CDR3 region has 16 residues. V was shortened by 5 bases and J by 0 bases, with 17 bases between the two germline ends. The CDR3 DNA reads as TGCGCCAGCAGTCCGTCCAACAGGGATTTGAACACTGAAGCTTTCTTT. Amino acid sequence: CASSPSNRDLNTEAFF.

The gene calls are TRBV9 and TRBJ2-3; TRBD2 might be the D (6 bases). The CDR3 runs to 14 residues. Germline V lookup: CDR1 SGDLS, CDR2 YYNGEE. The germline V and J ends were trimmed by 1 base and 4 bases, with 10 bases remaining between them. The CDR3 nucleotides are TGTGCCAGCAGCGTAAAACTAGCTGCAGATACGCAGTATTTT. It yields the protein CASSVKLAADTQYF.

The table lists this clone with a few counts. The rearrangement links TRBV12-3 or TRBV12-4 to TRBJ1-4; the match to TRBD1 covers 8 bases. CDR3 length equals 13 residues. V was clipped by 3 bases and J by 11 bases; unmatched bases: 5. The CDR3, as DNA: TGTGCCAGCAGTTTCTTTCGACAGGGGAAACTGTTTTTT. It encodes CASSFFRQGKLFF.

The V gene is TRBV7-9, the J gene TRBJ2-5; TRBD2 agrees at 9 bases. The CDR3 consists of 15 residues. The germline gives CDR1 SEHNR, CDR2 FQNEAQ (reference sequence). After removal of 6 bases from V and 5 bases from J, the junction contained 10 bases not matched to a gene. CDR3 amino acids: CASSPVAGVGETQYF. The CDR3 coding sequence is TGTGCCAGCAGTCCGGTAGCGGGAGTCGGGGAGACCCAGTACTTC.

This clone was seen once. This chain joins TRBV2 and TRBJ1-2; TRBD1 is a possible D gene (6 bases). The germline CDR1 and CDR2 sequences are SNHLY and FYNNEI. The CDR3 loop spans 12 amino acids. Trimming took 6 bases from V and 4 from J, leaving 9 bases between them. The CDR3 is CASRGQIYGYTF. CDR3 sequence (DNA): TGTGCCAGCAGAGGACAGATCTATGGCTACACCTTC.

The CDR3 sequence is CASSILYRQINQPQHF. In DNA, the CDR3 is TGTGCCAGTAGTATTTTGTATCGACAGATAAATCAGCCCCAGCATTTT. The genes are TRBV19 and TRBJ1-5, with a weak D call TRBD1 (5 bases). CDR3 length: 16 residues. The germline V gene has CDR1 LNHDA and CDR2 SQIVND (reference sequence). Deletions cut 3 bases from V and 4 bases from J, with 16 bases between. The full variable domain, in which reference TRBV19 and TRBJ1-5 provide the parts outside the CDR3, is DGGITQSPKYLFRKEGQNVTLSCEQNLNHDAMYWYRQDPGQGLRLIYYSQIVNDFQKGDIAEGYSVSREKKESFPLTVTSAQKNPTAFYLCASSILYRQINQPQHFGDGTRLSIL.

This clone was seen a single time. This chain's CDR3 is CASSYSGQGTQPQHF. The CDR3 DNA is TGTGCCAGCAGTTACTCAGGACAGGGAACGCAGCCCCAGCATTTT. The V and J genes are TRBV6-2 or TRBV6-3 and TRBJ1-5, with 8 bases fitting TRBD1. Looked up from germline, CDR1 is MNHEY and CDR2 is SVGEGT. The CDR3 extends over 15 amino acids. The ends lost 0 bases at V and 7 bases at J; junction bases unmatched: 5.

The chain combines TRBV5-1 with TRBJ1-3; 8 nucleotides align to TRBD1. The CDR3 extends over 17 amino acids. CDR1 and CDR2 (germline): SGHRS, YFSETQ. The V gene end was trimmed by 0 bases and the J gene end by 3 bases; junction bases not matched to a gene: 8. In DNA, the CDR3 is TGCGCCAGCAGCTTGGATGCCCAGGGGGCTGTTGGAAACACCATATATTTT. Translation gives CASSLDAQGAVGNTIYF.

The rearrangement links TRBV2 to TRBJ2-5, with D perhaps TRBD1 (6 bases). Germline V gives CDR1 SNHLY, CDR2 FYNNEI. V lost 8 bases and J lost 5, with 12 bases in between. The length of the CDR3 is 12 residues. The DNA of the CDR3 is TGTGCCAGCGGGGGACACGGGGAGACCCAGTACTTC. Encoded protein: CASGGHGETQYF. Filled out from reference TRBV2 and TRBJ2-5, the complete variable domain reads EPEVTQTPSHQVTQMGQEVILRCVPISNHLYFYWYRQILGQKVEFLVSFYNNEISEKSEIFDDQFSVERPDGSNFTLKIRSTKLEDSAMYFCASGGHGETQYFGPGTRLLVL.

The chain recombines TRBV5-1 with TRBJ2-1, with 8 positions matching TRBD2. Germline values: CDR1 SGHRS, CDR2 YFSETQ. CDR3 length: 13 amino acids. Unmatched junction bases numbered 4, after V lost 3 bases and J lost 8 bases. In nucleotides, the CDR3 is TGCGCCAGCAGCTCGGGGGGGCCCGATGAGCAGTTCTTC. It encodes CASSSGGPDEQFF. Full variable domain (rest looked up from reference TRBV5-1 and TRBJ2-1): KAGVTQTPRYLIKTRGQQVTLSCSPISGHRSVSWYQQTPGQGLQFLFEYFSETQRNKGNFPGRFSGRQFSNSRSEMNVSTLELGDSALYLCASSSGGPDEQFFGPGTRLTVL.

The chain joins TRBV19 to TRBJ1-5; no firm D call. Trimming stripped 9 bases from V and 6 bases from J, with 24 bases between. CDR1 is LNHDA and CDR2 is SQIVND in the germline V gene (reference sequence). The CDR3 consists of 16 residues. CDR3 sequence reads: CASQTSWSTVVQPQHF. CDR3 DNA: TGTGCCAGCCAGACGAGTTGGAGTACGGTAGTTCAGCCCCAGCATTTT. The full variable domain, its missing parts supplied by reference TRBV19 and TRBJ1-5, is DGGITQSPKYLFRKEGQNVTLSCEQNLNHDAMYWYRQDPGQGLRLIYYSQIVNDFQKGDIAEGYSVSREKKESFPLTVTSAQKNPTAFYLCASQTSWSTVVQPQHFGDGTRLSIL.

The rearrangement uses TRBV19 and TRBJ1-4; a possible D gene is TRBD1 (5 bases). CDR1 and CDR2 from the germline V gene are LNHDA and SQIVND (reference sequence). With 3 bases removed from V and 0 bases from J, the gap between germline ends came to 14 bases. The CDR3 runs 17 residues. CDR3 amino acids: CASSIQGSLTTNEKLFF. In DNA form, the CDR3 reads TGTGCCAGTAGTATCCAGGGCAGCCTTACAACTAATGAAAAACTGTTTTTT.

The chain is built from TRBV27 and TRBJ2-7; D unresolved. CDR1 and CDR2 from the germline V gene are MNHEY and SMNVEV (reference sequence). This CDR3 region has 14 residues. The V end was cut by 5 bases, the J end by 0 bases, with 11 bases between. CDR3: CASSLSRSSYEQYF. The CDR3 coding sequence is TGTGCCAGCAGTCTTTCGAGGAGCTCCTACGAGCAGTACTTC.

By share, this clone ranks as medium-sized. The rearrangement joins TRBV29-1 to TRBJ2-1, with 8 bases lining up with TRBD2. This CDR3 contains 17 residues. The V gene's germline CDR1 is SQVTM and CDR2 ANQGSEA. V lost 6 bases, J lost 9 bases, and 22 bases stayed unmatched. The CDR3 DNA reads TGCAGCGTCGACGGGACTAGGACGACCCTCGGAACTCGTGAGCAGTTCTTC. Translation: CSVDGTRTTLGTREQFF.

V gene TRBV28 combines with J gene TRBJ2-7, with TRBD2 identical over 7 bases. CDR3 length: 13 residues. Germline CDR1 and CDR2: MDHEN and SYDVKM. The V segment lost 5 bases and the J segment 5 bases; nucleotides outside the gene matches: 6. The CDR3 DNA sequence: TGTGCCAGCAGTGAACTAGCGACCCACGAGCAGTACTTC. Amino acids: CASSELATHEQYF.

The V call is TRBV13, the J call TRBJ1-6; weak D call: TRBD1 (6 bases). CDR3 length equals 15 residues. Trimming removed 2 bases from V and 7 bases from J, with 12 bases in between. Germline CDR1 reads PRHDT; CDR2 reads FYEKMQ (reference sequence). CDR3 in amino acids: CASSLKIQGNSPLHF. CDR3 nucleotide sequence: TGTGCCAGCAGCTTAAAGATCCAGGGGAATTCACCCCTCCACTTT. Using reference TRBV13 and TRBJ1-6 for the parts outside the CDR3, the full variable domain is AAGVIQSPRHLIKEKRETATLKCYPIPRHDTVYWYQQGPGQDPQFLISFYEKMQSDKGSIPDRFSAQQFSDYHSELNMSSLELGDSALYFCASSLKIQGNSPLHFGNGTRLTVT.

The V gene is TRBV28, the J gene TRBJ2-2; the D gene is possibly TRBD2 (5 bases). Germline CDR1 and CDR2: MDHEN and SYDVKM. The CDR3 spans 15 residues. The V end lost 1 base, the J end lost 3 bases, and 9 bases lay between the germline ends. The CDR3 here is CASSLYLGDTGELFF. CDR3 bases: TGTGCCAGCAGTTTATACCTCGGGGACACCGGGGAGCTGTTTTTT.

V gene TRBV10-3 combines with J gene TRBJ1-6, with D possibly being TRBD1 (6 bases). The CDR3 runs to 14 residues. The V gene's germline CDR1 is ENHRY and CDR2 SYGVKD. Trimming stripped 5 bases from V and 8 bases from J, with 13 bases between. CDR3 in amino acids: CAISPQGIDSPLHF. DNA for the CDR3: TGTGCCATCAGTCCACAGGGAATCGATTCACCCCTCCACTTT.

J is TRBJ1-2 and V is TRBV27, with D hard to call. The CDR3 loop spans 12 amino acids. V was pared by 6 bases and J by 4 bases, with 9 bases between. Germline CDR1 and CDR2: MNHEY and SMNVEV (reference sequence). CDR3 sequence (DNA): TGTGCCAGCAGGTCCGCGGTCTATGGCTACACCTTC. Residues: CASRSAVYGYTF.

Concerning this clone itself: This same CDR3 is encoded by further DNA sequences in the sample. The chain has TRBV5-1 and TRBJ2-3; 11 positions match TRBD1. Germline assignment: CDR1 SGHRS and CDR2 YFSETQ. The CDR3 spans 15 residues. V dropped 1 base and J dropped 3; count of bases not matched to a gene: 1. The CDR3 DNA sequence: TGCGCCAGCAGCTTGAGGGACAGGGGGACAGATACGCAGTATTTT. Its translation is CASSLRDRGTDTQYF.